Below, one T cell receptor beta chain is given with its context. There are 16 residues in the CDR3. Looked up from germline, CDR1 is SGHDT and CDR2 is YYEEEE. The V and J ends lost 3 bases and 4 bases, in that order; junction bases with no gene match: 9. The run of the v3.0 immunoSEQ assay was at survey level. TCRdb's table, derived via immunoSEQ multiplex PCR, lists solely in-frame clones and lacks some. The sample consists of tens of thousands of clones, about 80% of them appearing once. These data originate in a study of long-term antiretroviral therapy in people with HIV. The starting material was unsorted PBMCs, obtained 1.1 years before starting antiretroviral therapy. The V gene is TRBV5-6, the J gene TRBJ2-1, with TRBD2 matching 8 bases. This receptor was taken from a woman aged 40-49 years with HIV. In nucleotides, the CDR3 is TGTGCCAGCAGCTGGCGGTTAGCGGGATATTACAATGAGCAGTTCTTC. Protein: CASSWRLAGYYNEQFF.